Each of the 12 T cell receptor beta chains below was sequenced from the same sample in a study of blood T cell repertoires in COVID-19. Libraries were prepared by immunoSEQ multiplex PCR; TCRdb keeps only in-frame clonotypes and omits some of them. The data hold about 98,000 clones, with 82% observed a single time. Sequenced input: peripheral blood. These receptors originate from a man in his 70s with active or convalescent COVID-19.

This rearrangement joins TRBV2 to TRBJ2-7; TRBD2 is a possible D gene (5 bases). Trimming took 4 bases from V and 3 from J, leaving 22 bases between them. Germline loops: CDR1 SNHLY, CDR2 FYNNEI. The CDR3 contains 17 residues. The CDR3 sequence: CASSVGRGQTTFYEQYF. The CDR3 DNA follows: TGTGCCAGCAGTGTAGGCCGGGGTCAGACTACTTTCTACGAGCAGTACTTC.

This clone was picked up a small number of times. J is TRBJ2-1 and V is TRBV18; 8 nucleotides line up with TRBD2. V was pared by 2 bases and J by 5 bases, with 5 bases of the junction left unmatched. CDR1 and CDR2 (germline): KGHSH, LQKENI. The CDR3 spans 15 residues. The CDR3: CASSPYGGVDNEQFF. As DNA, the CDR3 is TGTGCCAGCTCACCATACGGGGGGGTGGACAATGAGCAGTTCTTC.

CDR3 sequence: CASSTRGYEQYF. The CDR3 DNA reads as TGTGCCAGCAGCACGCGGGGTTACGAGCAGTACTTC. The genes are TRBV7-8 and TRBJ2-7, with D possibly matching TRBD2 (6 bases). Germline-derived CDR1 and CDR2 are SGHVS and FQNEAQ. The CDR3 is 12 residues long. V was shortened by 5 bases and J by 4 bases, with 9 bases between the two germline ends.

This sequence joins TRBV5-4 and TRBJ2-2; 8 bases map to TRBD1. CDR3 length equals 14 residues. After removal of 4 bases from V and 5 bases from J, the junction contained 4 bases not matched to a gene. Germline V CDR1 and CDR2: SGHNT, YYREEE (reference sequence). The CDR3 sequence: CASSRDRGTGELFF. CDR3 DNA: TGTGCCAGCAGCCGCGACAGGGGTACCGGGGAGCTGTTTTTT.

The CDR3 spells CASTPGTGPFVDEQFF. The CDR3 nucleotides read TGTGCCAGCACCCCTGGAACAGGTCCCTTTGTGGATGAGCAGTTCTTC. The chain has TRBV25-1 and TRBJ2-1, with D possibly TRBD1 on 5 matching bases. V was clipped by 7 bases and J by 8 bases, with 24 bases between them. Germline V CDR1 and CDR2: MGHDK, SYGVNS. This CDR3 has 16 amino acids.

This clone was seen only once. The rearrangement uses TRBV19 and TRBJ2-5, with D possibly matching TRBD1 (7 bases). Germline V gene sequence: CDR1 LNHDA, CDR2 SQIVND (reference sequence). The V end was cut by 5 bases, the J end by 1 base, with 14 bases between. This CDR3 is built from 15 residues. This chain's CDR3 is CASSGGGTAQETQYF. The CDR3 bases are TGTGCCAGTAGTGGCGGCGGGACAGCCCAAGAGACCCAGTACTTC.

This clone has more than one count but fewer than ten. In DNA, the CDR3 is TGTGCCAGCAGCCCACAGGGTTTTGAGGCAGGCGGAAAACTGTTTTTT. It encodes CASSPQGFEAGGKLFF. V and J are TRBV7-8 and TRBJ1-4; D perhaps matches TRBD1 (6 bases). Germline lookup yields CDR1 SGHVS and CDR2 FQNEAQ. The CDR3 runs to 16 residues. The V gene lost 5 bases and the J gene lost 10 bases, with 23 bases spanning the gap.

This clone appeared once. J is TRBJ1-4 and V is TRBV18, with TRBD1 matching 7 bases. Germline V lookup: CDR1 KGHSH, CDR2 LQKENI. This CDR3 comprises 16 residues. The junction had 3 bases not matched to a gene; V was cut back by 1 base and J by 1 base. As DNA, the CDR3 is TGTGCCAGCTCACCACGGCAGGGGGGAACTAATGAAAAACTGTTTTTT. Translated: CASSPRQGGTNEKLFF.

This chain uses TRBV4-2 with TRBJ2-3, with D unclear. The CDR3 spans 14 residues. Per germline, CDR1 LGHNA and CDR2 YNFKEQ. Trimming stripped 0 bases from V and 6 bases from J, with 10 bases between. Here the CDR3 DNA reads TGTGCCAGCAGCCAAGAACCCCACCGGGATACGCAGTATTTT. Protein product: CASSQEPHRDTQYF.

The chain couples TRBV30 to TRBJ1-6; 7 bases line up with TRBD1. There are 14 residues in the CDR3. Germline CDR1 reads GTSNPN; CDR2 reads SVGIG (reference sequence). Trimming removed 8 bases from V and 7 bases from J; junction bases left unmatched: 11. The CDR3 DNA reads TGTGCCGGCACCCAGGCAGGGGGAAATTCACCCCTCCACTTT. As protein: CAGTQAGGNSPLHF.

The V and J genes are TRBV19 and TRBJ1-5, with 10 positions matching TRBD1. V gave up 4 bases and J gave up 4 bases; unmatched junction bases: 16. CDR1 and CDR2 from the germline V gene are LNHDA and SQIVND (reference sequence). This CDR3 is 19 amino acids long. The CDR3 DNA sequence: TGTGCCAGTAGTAAACCGGGACAGGGGATACGTTATCGGAATCAGCCCCAGCATTTT. Amino acid sequence: CASSKPGQGIRYRNQPQHF.

This clone was seen only once. The V gene is TRBV15, the J gene TRBJ2-5; D may be TRBD1 (5 bases). The CDR3 has 15 residues. V was trimmed by 4 bases and J by 1 base, leaving 13 bases between them. CDR1 is LNHNV and CDR2 is YYDKDF in the germline V gene (reference sequence). CDR3 amino acids: CATSIPGASQETQYF. The DNA for the CDR3 is TGTGCCACCAGCATCCCTGGGGCCTCCCAAGAGACCCAGTACTTC.